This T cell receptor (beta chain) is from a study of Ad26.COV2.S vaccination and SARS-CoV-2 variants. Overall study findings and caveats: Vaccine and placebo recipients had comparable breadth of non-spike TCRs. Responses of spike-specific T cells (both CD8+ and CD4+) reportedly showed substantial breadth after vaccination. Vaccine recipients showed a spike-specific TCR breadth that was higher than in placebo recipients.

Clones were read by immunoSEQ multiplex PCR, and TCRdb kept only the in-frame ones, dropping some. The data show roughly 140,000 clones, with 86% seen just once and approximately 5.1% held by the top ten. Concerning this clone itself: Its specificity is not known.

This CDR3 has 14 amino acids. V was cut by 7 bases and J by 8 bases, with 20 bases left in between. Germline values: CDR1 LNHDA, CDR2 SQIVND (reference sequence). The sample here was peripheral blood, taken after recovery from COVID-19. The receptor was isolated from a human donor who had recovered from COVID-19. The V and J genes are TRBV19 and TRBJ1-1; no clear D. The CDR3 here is CASTPAGTSTEAFF. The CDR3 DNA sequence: TGTGCCAGTACCCCGGCGGGAACTTCTACCGAAGCTTTCTTT.